Sequencing of this T cell receptor beta chain was carried out in a study of Graves' ophthalmopathy and Graves' hyperthyroidism. Transcripts of RNA were the source for amplifying TCR beta CDR3 regions. A first-round RT-PCR used HTBI primers, followed by a second-round multiplex PCR. TCRdb fed the multiplex PCR reads into MiXCR, producing one record per CDR3 protein. Of roughly 380,000 distinct CDR3 sequences listed, 15% are singletons. This clonotype has just a few counts. Its cognate antigen is unknown. Findings of the study overall: From stable hyperthyroidism, ophthalmopathy was separated by a 13-signature model with 85% to 90% sensitivity and roughly 84% specificity.

The germline V gene encodes CDR1 SGHRS and CDR2 YFSETQ. This CDR3 contains 17 residues. Losses at the gene ends were 2 bases for V and 6 bases for J; bases not matched to a gene: 16. The diagnosis was founded upon clinical symptoms, serum thyroxine, TRAb, thyroid ultrasound and orbital computed tomography. Sequenced material: peripheral blood. V usage is TRBV5-1 and J usage is TRBJ1-1; TRBD1 matches at 7 bases. The sequence was obtained from a woman under 30 with stable Graves' hyperthyroidism. CDR3 residues: CASSLIPSDRVGAEAFF. CDR3 nucleotide sequence: TGCGCCAGCAGCTTAATCCCCTCTGACAGGGTAGGGGCTGAAGCTTTCTTT.